This T cell receptor beta chain derives from a study of metastatic and nonmetastatic thyroid tumors. Regarding the study as a whole: As reported, TCR beta diversity in blood and tumor was significantly higher in malignant thyroid tumors than in benign nodules.

TCRdb recomputed clones from the PCR reads via MiXCR. The data hold about 92,000 clones, with under 15% observed a single time. Thyroid surgery had not been preceded by any treatment in any patient. This clone was seen at least ten times. No antigen is known for it. V was clipped by 1 base and J by 4 bases, with 10 bases between them. This CDR3 spans 14 amino acids. Germline CDR1 is LGHDT and CDR2 is YNNKEL (reference sequence). The sequencing sample was made of blood. The genes are TRBV3-1 and TRBJ1-2; D perhaps matches TRBD1 (5 bases). This TCR was recovered from a female donor with papillary thyroid cancer or a benign thyroid nodule (not recorded which). Some clones in this sample may be carry-over from other donors' samples. The CDR3 bases are TGTGCCAGCAGCCAAGGGGCAGGGAGCTATGGCTACACCTTC. This gives the protein CASSQGAGSYGYTF. Based on the CDR3 plus reference TRBV3-1 and TRBJ1-2, the full variable domain is DTAVSQTPKYLVTQMGNDKSIKCEQNLGHDTMYWYKQDSKKFLKIMFSYNNKELIINETVPNRFSPKSPDKAHLNLHINSLELGDSAVYFCASSQGAGSYGYTFGSGTRLTVV.